Listed here are 16 T cell receptor beta chains from one sample, sequenced in a study of cytomegalovirus exposure and HLA in healthy donors. 60 Vbeta and 13 Jbeta primers were used in PCR. The assay was immunoSEQ multiplex PCR, and TCRdb's table has in-frame clones only and misses some. The sample holds around 100,000 clones, around 76% seen once. Material: PBMCs. All receptors come from a woman aged 18 to 35 in good health and CMV-seropositive.

V and J are TRBV5-1 and TRBJ1-2; possibly TRBD1 for D (6 bases). Germline assignment: CDR1 SGHRS and CDR2 YFSETQ. The CDR3 loop spans 16 amino acids. V lost 0 bases to trimming and J lost 2 bases, with 14 bases between them. The CDR3 DNA reads TGCGCCAGCAGCTTGGCGAGTACAGGGAAAAACTATGGCTACACCTTC. It translates to CASSLASTGKNYGYTF.

The chain recombines TRBV5-4 with TRBJ2-5, with D tentatively TRBD1 (6 bases). The germline V gene encodes CDR1 SGHNT and CDR2 YYREEE (reference sequence). V was cut by 4 bases and J by 4 bases, with 23 bases left in between. CDR3 length: 17 amino acids. The CDR3 here is CASSIKGGAWGGETQYF. CDR3 coding DNA: TGTGCCAGCAGCATAAAAGGGGGAGCCTGGGGCGGAGAGACCCAGTACTTC. Full variable domain (remainder filled in from reference TRBV5-4 and TRBJ2-5): ETGVTQSPTHLIKTRGQQVTLRCSSQSGHNTVSWYQQALGQGPQFIFQYYREEENGRGNFPPRFSGLQFPNYSSELNVNALELDDSALYLCASSIKGGAWGGETQYFGPGTRLLVL.

The V and J genes are TRBV18 and TRBJ2-1; D is ambiguous. V was shortened by 0 bases and J by 5 bases, with 5 bases between the two germline ends. This CDR3 is 13 amino acids long. Germline CDR1 KGHSH, CDR2 LQKENI. DNA for the CDR3: TGTGCCAGCTCACCACCAACTCACAATGAGCAGTTCTTC. It specifies CASSPPTHNEQFF.

The CDR3 DNA sequence: TGCGCCAGCAGCCAAGAGAATTCGGAGACAGAGGTGATCAATGAGCAGTTCTTC. Residues: CASSQENSETEVINEQFF. The chain combines TRBV4-3 with TRBJ2-1; tentatively, D is TRBD1 (5 bases). The CDR3 contains 18 residues. Germline CDR1 LGHNA, CDR2 YSLEER. Trimming removed 0 bases at V and 6 bases at J, with 21 bases between.

The chain couples TRBV7-6 to TRBJ2-1; 15 positions agree with TRBD2. The CDR3 loop spans 16 amino acids. Germline assignment: CDR1 SGHVS and CDR2 FNYEAQ. V trimming: 4 bases; J trimming: 9 bases; junction bases outside the gene matches: 7. The CDR3 region has the DNA TGTGCCAGCAGCTCTCGGGGACTAGCGGGAGGAGGTGAGCAGTTCTTC. Amino acid sequence: CASSSRGLAGGGEQFF.

This chain joins TRBV4-1 and TRBJ2-2; no clear D gene. V shed 4 bases and J shed 6 bases, with 6 bases lying between them. This CDR3 spans 12 amino acids. The germline V gene has CDR1 MGHRA and CDR2 YSYEKL. The CDR3 DNA reads TGCGCCAGCAGCCCCCTCGCCGGGGAGCTGTTTTTT. Translating it yields CASSPLAGELFF.

This chain uses TRBV4-2 with TRBJ1-5, with 10 bases that match TRBD1. The CDR3 sequence is 22 residues long. CDR1 LGHNA and CDR2 YNFKEQ come from the germline V gene. The V segment lost 1 base and the J segment 4 bases; nucleotides outside the gene matches: 22. CDR3 nucleotide sequence: TGTGCCAGCAGCCAAGTCCCCCCCCCGCGAGACAGGGGGCGGGGCAAGAATCAGCCCCAGCATTTT. Encoded protein: CASSQVPPPRDRGRGKNQPQHF.

This chain links TRBV9 with TRBJ1-4; tentatively, D is TRBD1 (6 bases). Germline V lookup: CDR1 SGDLS, CDR2 YYNGEE. Trimming cost V 0 bases and J 6 bases, with 12 bases left between them. This CDR3 has 15 amino acids. CDR3 residues: CASSVATGRHEKLFF. CDR3 bases: TGTGCCAGCAGCGTAGCTACAGGGCGGCATGAAAAACTGTTTTTT.

The CDR3 DNA is TGTGCCAGCAGCCAAGCGGTGGACAGGGGACCCAATGAGCAGTTCTTC. Its protein product is CASSQAVDRGPNEQFF. This chain links TRBV14 with TRBJ2-1; 9 bases are a match to TRBD1. The CDR3 is 16 residues long. From germline, CDR1 is SGHDN and CDR2 FVKESK. With 1 base clipped from V and 6 bases from J, the junction kept 7 bases outside the gene matches.

The chain recombines TRBV6-6 with TRBJ2-1; D is ambiguous. V lost 10 bases and J lost 8, with 3 bases in between. Germline V gives CDR1 MNHNY, CDR2 SVGAGI (reference sequence). The CDR3 sequence is 8 residues long. The CDR3 sequence is CATDEQFF. As DNA, the CDR3 is TGTGCCACGGATGAGCAGTTCTTC.

This clone was recorded only once. This chain connects TRBV6-6 to TRBJ2-7; 8 positions match TRBD1. Germline V CDR1 and CDR2: MNHNY, SVGAGI (reference sequence). This CDR3 region has 15 residues. V shed 2 bases and J 1 base; nucleotides not matched to a gene: 4. The DNA of the CDR3 is TGTGCCAGCAGTTACAGGACAGGGCTTTCCTACGAGCAGTACTTC. It is translated as CASSYRTGLSYEQYF.

In this sample, this clone turned up a few times. The chain uses TRBV27 and TRBJ2-7; the D is unclear. Between the trimmed V and J ends, which lost 6 bases and 0 bases, there was a span of 15 bases. Germline lookup yields CDR1 MNHEY and CDR2 SMNVEV (reference sequence). The CDR3 is 15 residues long. The CDR3 DNA sequence: TGTGCCAGCAGGTCAAATCCGTGGAGCTCCTACGAGCAGTACTTC. It specifies CASRSNPWSSYEQYF.

This rearrangement joins TRBV11-3 to TRBJ1-5, with D possibly matching TRBD1 (6 bases). Germline values: CDR1 SGHNT, CDR2 YENEEA. The V gene lost 1 base and the J gene lost 5 bases, with 12 bases spanning the gap. The CDR3 has 15 residues. The CDR3 DNA is TGTGCCAGCAGCTTAGGGTCCAGGGGTGATCAGCCCCAGCATTTT. Protein: CASSLGSRGDQPQHF.

The J gene is TRBJ1-5, the V gene TRBV11-2; unclear D gene. The ends were cut back, 4 bases at V and 4 bases at J, with 8 bases in the middle. The CDR3 runs to 13 residues. Germline V gene lookup returns CDR1 SGHAT and CDR2 FQNNGV. The CDR3: CASSSTSNQPQHF. CDR3 DNA: TGTGCCAGCAGCTCCACATCAAATCAGCCCCAGCATTTT.

Details on this clone: The sample holds other DNA sequences that translate to the same CDR3. The chain carries TRBV30 and TRBJ2-5, with 9 bases that match TRBD2. There are 15 residues in the CDR3. V lost 4 bases to trimming and J lost 7 bases; unmatched junction nucleotides: 13. Germline lookup yields CDR1 GTSNPN and CDR2 SVGIG (reference sequence). The CDR3 reads CAWKRLAGPVGTQYF. For the CDR3, the DNA is TGTGCCTGGAAACGGCTAGCGGGACCTGTTGGGACCCAGTACTTC.

V is TRBV7-8 and J is TRBJ2-7, with 9 nucleotides matching TRBD1. There are 16 residues in the CDR3. Germline V gives CDR1 SGHVS, CDR2 FQNEAQ. V dropped 4 bases and J dropped 0; count of bases not matched to a gene: 7. This CDR3 reads CASSSMVTGGSYEQYF. DNA for the CDR3: TGTGCCAGCAGCTCGATGGTGACAGGGGGCTCCTACGAGCAGTACTTC. Using reference TRBV7-8 and TRBJ2-7 for the parts outside the CDR3, the full variable domain is GAGVSQSPRYKVAKRGQDVALRCDPISGHVSLFWYQQALGQGPEFLTYFQNEAQLDKSGLPSDRFFAERPEGSVSTLKIQRTQQEDSAVYLCASSSMVTGGSYEQYFGPGTRLTVT.